The rows below give T cell receptor beta chains drawn from one sample of a study of cytomegalovirus exposure and HLA in healthy donors. The table came from immunoSEQ multiplex PCR; TCRdb's copy has only in-frame clones and leaves some out. The sample holds more than 75,000 clones, roughly four fifths seen once. The sample was PBMCs. Every receptor here comes from a woman aged 50 to 65 in good health and CMV-seropositive. Each CDR3 is given without its conserved first and last residue.

j_gene,v_gene,CDR3aa
TRBJ1-4,TRBV2,ASSLGGRGELF
TRBJ2-1,TRBV7-9,ASSQVGSRVNEQF
TRBJ2-4,TRBV6-1,ASSGGYKNIQY
TRBJ2-5,TRBV29-1,SVLERGGETQY
TRBJ2-1,TRBV5-6,ASSLGRPLGEQF
TRBJ2-3,TRBV5-8,ASARTGNTDTQY
TRBJ1-5,TRBV5-4,ASSLGTTHDQPQH
TRBJ1-3,TRBV29-1,SVSSRNTIY
TRBJ1-5,TRBV7-8,ASSPRETGVPQH
TRBJ2-7,TRBV7-2,ASSTRGAEQY
TRBJ2-1,TRBV5-6,ASSLSFYNEQF
TRBJ2-2,TRBV5-6,ASSLGQFTGELF
TRBJ2-5,TRBV30,AWSVQRETQY
TRBJ1-1,TRBV9,ASSEGGNTEAF
TRBJ2-5,TRBV7-8,ASSQGTSGRARETQY
TRBJ2-4,TRBV19,ASSTPLRGRAKNIQY
TRBJ1-2,TRBV5-6,ASSFGPASYGYT
TRBJ2-7,TRBV7-2,ASSLVGLAGRASYEQY
TRBJ1-5,TRBV30,AWSRGGRQPQH
TRBJ2-1,TRBV30,AWREGSGSYNEQF
TRBJ2-1,TRBV11-3,ASSGIGRRQF
TRBJ1-1,TRBV30,AWRPGGDTEAF
TRBJ1-3,TRBV6-5,ASSYFQGSSSIY
TRBJ2-1,TRBV6-5,ASSSLAGDGEQF
TRBJ1-1,TRBV28,ASTPLQANTEAF
TRBJ2-2,TRBV4-2,ASSQDRSAPGELF
TRBJ2-1,TRBV11-2,ASSLGLASGSYNEQF
TRBJ2-2,TRBV4-1,ASSQLGRGHTGELF
TRBJ1-2,TRBV25-1,ASSDIGTEFFYGYT
TRBJ2-7,TRBV15,ATSRDLGGNSYEQY
TRBJ1-1,TRBV7-2,ASSLGRNTEAF
TRBJ2-1,TRBV6-5,ASSPTSGGYNEQF
TRBJ2-7,TRBV25-1,ASATSGTNTDEQY
TRBJ2-5,TRBV6-1,ATNRGDGQETQY
TRBJ2-2,TRBV18,ASSPQQNTGELF
TRBJ2-5,TRBV29-1,SVEERKGLQETQY
TRBJ2-3,TRBV7-2,ASSSKAGRTDTQY
TRBJ2-3,TRBV4-1,ASSQGLNTVDTQY
TRBJ2-5,TRBV7-9,ASSFGTTGNLETQY
TRBJ2-1,TRBV4-1,ASSRGLAGDEQF